This T cell receptor beta chain was captured in a study of T cell changes during pregnancy in multiple sclerosis. Profiling relied on immunoSEQ multiplex PCR, and the TCRdb table lists in-frame clones only, not all of them. The sample consists of tens of thousands of clones, 75% to 95% of them appearing once. This TCR came from a female donor in good health, enrolled as a control in a pregnancy study. Sequencing used peripheral blood, obtained after pregnancy.

The chain's CDR3 is CAISEESSGGNEQFF. The CDR3 coding sequence is TGTGCCATCAGTGAGGAGTCTAGCGGGGGGAATGAGCAGTTCTTC. The gene calls are TRBV10-3 and TRBJ2-1; 11 bases agree with TRBD2. Germline V gene data show CDR1 as ENHRY and CDR2 as SYGVKD. The CDR3 totals 15 residues. J gave up 7 bases and V 2 bases, and 4 bases lay outside the gene matches.